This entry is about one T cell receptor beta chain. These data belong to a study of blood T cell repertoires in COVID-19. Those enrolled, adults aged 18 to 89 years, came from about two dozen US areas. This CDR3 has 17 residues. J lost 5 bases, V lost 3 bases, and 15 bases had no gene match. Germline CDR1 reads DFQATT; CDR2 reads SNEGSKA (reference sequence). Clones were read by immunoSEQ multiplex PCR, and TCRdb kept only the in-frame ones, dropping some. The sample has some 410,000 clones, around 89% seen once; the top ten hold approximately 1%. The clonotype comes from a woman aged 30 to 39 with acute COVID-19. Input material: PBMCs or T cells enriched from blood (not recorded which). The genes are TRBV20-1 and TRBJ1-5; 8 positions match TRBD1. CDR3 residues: CSASNPEIGQGDQPQHF. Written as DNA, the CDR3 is TGCAGTGCTAGTAACCCCGAAATCGGACAGGGCGATCAGCCCCAGCATTTT.